A selection of T cell receptor beta chains follows, all from one sample in a study of OX40 agonist ivuxolimab in advanced cancers. Repertoires were generated with immunoSEQ multiplex PCR, while TCRdb's copy carries only in-frame clones and drops some. The sample records some 31,000 clones, 80% to 95% being singletons. Sequences were derived from CD4+ or CD8+ T cells sorted from blood, sampled in a trial of the OX40 agonist ivuxolimab. These receptors all stem from an adult with an advanced solid tumor such as melanoma, head and neck, liver or kidney cancer. Both conserved end residues are part of each CDR3.

>TRBJ2-5|TRBV14
CASSQDPGWGKETQYF
>TRBJ2-7|TRBV28
CASKLEESYEQYF
>TRBJ1-2|TRBV21-1
CASSKAHGTGDNYGYTF
>TRBJ2-3|TRBV7-9
CASSPRQGTGDTQYF
>TRBJ2-7|TRBV4-3
CASSQGGRGRPYEQYF
>TRBJ2-1|TRBV7-2
CASSLVQRESYNEQFF
>TRBJ2-1|TRBV19
CASSIGLAGLSSYNEQFF
>TRBJ2-7|TRBV7-8
CASSSSLAGLSYEQYF
>TRBJ2-7|TRBV19
CASTGGFNYEQYF
>TRBJ1-2|TRBV2
CASSPGGPGYTF
>TRBJ2-1|TRBV30
CAWSSGQGGYNEQFF
>TRBJ2-2|TRBV10-3
CAISDTSGRRNTGELFF
>TRBJ2-2|TRBV4-3
CASSHPRTSGKTNTGELFF
>TRBJ2-7|TRBV6-6
CASSYQAENSYEQYF
>TRBJ2-7|TRBV6-5
CASSYSSGSYEQYF
>TRBJ1-1|TRBV7-8
CASSLEGTVNTEAFF
>TRBJ2-1|TRBV5-6
CASSLGGTDNEQFF
>TRBJ1-1|TRBV11-2
CASSSLKGNMNTEAFF
>TRBJ1-2|TRBV6-5
CASSLTGGHAYGYTF
>TRBJ2-3|TRBV5-6
CASSLGSRGPTDTQYF